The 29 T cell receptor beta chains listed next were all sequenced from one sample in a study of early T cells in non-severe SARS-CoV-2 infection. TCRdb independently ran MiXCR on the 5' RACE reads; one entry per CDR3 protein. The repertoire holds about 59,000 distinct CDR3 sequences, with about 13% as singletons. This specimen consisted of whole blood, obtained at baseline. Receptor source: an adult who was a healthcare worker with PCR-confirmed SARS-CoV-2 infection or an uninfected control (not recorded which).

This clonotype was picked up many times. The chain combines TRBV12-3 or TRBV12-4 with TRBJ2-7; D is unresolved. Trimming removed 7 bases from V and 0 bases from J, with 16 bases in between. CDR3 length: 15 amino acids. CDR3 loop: CASTNRERSSYEQYF. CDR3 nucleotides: TGTGCCAGCACCAATAGGGAAAGGAGCTCCTACGAGCAGTACTTC.

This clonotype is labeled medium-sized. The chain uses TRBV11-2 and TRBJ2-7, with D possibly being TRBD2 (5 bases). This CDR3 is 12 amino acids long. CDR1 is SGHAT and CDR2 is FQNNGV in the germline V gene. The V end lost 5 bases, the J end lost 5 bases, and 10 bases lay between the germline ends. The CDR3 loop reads CASSLTRNEQYF. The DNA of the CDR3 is TGTGCCAGCAGCCTTACTAGGAACGAGCAGTACTTC.

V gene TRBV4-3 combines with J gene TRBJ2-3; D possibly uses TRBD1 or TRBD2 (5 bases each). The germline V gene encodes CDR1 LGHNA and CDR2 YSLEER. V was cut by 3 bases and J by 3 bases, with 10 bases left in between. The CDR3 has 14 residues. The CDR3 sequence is CASSHGDGTDTQYF. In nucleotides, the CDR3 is TGCGCCAGCAGCCACGGGGACGGAACAGATACGCAGTATTTT.

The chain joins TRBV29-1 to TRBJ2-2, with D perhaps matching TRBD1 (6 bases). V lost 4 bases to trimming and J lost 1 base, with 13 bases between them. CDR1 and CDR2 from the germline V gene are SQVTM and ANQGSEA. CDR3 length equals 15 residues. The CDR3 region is CSVGTANRNTGELFF. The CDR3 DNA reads TGCAGCGTTGGGACAGCCAACCGGAACACCGGGGAGCTGTTTTTT.

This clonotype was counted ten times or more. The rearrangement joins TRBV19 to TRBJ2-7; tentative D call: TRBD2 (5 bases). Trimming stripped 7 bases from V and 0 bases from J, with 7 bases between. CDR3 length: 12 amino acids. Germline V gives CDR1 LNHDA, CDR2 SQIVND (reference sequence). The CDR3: CASTGSSYEQYF. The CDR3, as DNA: TGTGCCAGTACGGGAAGCTCCTACGAGCAGTACTTC.

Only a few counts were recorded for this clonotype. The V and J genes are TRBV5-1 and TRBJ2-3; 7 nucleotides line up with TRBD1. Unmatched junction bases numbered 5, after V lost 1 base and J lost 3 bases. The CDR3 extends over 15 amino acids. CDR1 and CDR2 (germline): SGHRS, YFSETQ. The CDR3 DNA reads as TGCGCCAGCAGCTTGACCCAGACAGGGACAGATACGCAGTATTTT. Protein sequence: CASSLTQTGTDTQYF.

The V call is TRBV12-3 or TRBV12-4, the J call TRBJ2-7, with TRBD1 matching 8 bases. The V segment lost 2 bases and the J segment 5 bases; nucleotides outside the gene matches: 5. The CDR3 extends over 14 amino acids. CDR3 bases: TGTGCCAGCAGTTTATTGGACAGGGCAGACGAGCAGTACTTC. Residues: CASSLLDRADEQYF.

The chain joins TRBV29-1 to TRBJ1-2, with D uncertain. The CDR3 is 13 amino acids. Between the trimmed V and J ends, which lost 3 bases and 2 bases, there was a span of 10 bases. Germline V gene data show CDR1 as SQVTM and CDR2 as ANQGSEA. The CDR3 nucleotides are TGCAGCGTTGAGACATCACCCAACTATGGCTACACCTTC. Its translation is CSVETSPNYGYTF. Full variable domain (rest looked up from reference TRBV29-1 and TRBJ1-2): SAVISQKPSRDICQRGTSLTIQCQVDSQVTMMFWYRQQPGQSLTLIATANQGSEATYESGFVIDKFPISRPNLTFSTLTVSNMSPEDSSIYLCSVETSPNYGYTFGSGTRLTVV.

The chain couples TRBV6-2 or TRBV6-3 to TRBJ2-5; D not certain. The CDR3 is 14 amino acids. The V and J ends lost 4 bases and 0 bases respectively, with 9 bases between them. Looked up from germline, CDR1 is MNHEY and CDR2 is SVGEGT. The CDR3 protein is CASSSLGHQETQYF. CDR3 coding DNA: TGTGCCAGCAGTTCTCTAGGCCACCAAGAGACCCAGTACTTC.

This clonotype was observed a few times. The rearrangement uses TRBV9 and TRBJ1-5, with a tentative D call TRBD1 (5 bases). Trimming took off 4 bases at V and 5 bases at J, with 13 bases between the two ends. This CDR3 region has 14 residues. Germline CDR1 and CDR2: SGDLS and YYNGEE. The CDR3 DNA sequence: TGTGCCAGCAGCCCACAGGATTGGGATCAGCCCCAGCATTTT. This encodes CASSPQDWDQPQHF. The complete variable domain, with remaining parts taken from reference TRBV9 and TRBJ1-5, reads DSGVTQTPKHLITATGQRVTLRCSPRSGDLSVYWYQQSLDQGLQFLIQYYNGEERAKGNILERFSAQQFPDLHSELNLSSLELGDSALYFCASSPQDWDQPQHFGDGTRLSIL.

CDR3 in DNA: TGTGCCAGCAGCCCGGGGACCAGACTAGCGGGTGCTGAGCAGTTCTTC. Its translation: CASSPGTRLAGAEQFF. This chain uses TRBV14 with TRBJ2-1, with 10 bases fitting TRBD2. Germline V lookup: CDR1 SGHDN, CDR2 FVKESK. CDR3 length equals 16 residues. V gave up 4 bases and J gave up 9 bases; unmatched junction bases: 12.

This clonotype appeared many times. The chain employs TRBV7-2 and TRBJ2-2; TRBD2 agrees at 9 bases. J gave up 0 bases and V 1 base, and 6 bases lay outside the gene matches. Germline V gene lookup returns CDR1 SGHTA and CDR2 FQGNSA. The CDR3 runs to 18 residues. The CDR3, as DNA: TGTGCCAGCAGCTTAGGGTGGGGACTAGCTACGAACACCGGGGAGCTGTTTTTT. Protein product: CASSLGWGLATNTGELFF.

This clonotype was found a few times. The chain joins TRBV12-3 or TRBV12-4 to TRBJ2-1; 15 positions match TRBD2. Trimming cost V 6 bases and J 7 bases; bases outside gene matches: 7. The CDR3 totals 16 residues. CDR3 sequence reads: CASRGTSGRRRNEQFF. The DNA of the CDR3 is TGTGCCAGCAGGGGGACTAGCGGGAGGAGAAGGAATGAGCAGTTCTTC.

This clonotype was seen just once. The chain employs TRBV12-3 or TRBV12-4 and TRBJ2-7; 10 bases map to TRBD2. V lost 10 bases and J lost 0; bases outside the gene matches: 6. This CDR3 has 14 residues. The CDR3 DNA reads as TGTGCCATCCTACTAGCGGGGAACTCCTACGAGCAGTACTTC. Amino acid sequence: CAILLAGNSYEQYF.

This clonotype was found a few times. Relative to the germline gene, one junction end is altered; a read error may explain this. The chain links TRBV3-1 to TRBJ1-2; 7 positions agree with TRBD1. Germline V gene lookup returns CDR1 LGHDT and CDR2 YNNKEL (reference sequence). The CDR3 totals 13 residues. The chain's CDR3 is CASSPDRDYGYTF. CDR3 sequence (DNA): TGTGCCAGCAGCCCCGACAGGGACTACGGCTACACCTTC.

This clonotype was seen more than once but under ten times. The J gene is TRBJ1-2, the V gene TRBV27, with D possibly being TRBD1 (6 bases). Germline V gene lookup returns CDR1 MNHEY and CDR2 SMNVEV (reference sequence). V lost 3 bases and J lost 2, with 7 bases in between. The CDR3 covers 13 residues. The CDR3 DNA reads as TGTGCCAGCAGTTTTAGGGGGAACTATGGCTACACCTTC. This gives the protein CASSFRGNYGYTF.

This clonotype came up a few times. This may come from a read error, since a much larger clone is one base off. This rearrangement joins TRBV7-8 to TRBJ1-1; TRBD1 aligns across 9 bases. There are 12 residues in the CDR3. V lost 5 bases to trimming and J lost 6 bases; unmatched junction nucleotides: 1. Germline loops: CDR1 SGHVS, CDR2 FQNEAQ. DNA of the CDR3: TGTGCCAGCAGCCGACAGGGGGCTGAAGCTTTCTTT. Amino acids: CASSRQGAEAFF.

CDR3 nucleotide sequence: TGCGCCAGCAGCTTTGGGGACAATCAGCCCCAGCATTTT. Translating gives CASSFGDNQPQHF. V usage is TRBV5-1 and J usage is TRBJ1-5, with D hard to call. With 2 bases removed from V and 3 bases from J, the gap between germline ends came to 6 bases. This CDR3 has 13 amino acids. CDR1 SGHRS and CDR2 YFSETQ come from the germline V gene.

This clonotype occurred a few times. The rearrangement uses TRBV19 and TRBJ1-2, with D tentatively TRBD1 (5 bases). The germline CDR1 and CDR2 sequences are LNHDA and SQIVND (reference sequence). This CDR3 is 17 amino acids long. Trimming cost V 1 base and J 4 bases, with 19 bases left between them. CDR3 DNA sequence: TGTGCCAGTAGTATAGGAATGGCAGGGCTCATCCCCTATGGCTACACCTTC. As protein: CASSIGMAGLIPYGYTF.

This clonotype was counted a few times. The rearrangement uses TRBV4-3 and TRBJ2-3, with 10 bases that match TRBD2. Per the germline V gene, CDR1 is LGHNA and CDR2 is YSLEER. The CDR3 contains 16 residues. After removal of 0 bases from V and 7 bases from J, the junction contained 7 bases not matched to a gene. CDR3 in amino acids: CASSQDRLAGVNTQYF. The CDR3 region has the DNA TGCGCCAGCAGCCAAGATCGGCTAGCGGGAGTTAATACGCAGTATTTT.

For the CDR3, the DNA is TGTGCCAGCAGCTTGGGGCTGCATTCCTACGAGCAGTACTTC. This encodes CASSLGLHSYEQYF. V and J are TRBV7-9 and TRBJ2-7, with D possibly being TRBD1 (5 bases). Trimming took 3 bases from V and 1 from J, leaving 10 bases between them. The length of the CDR3 is 14 residues. Germline V CDR1 and CDR2: SEHNR, FQNEAQ (reference sequence).

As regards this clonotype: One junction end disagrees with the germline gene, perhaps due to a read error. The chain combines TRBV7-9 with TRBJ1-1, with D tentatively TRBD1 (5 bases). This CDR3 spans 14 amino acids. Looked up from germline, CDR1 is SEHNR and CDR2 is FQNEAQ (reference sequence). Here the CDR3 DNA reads TGTGCCAGCAGTTTAGGCGGGCAGGGTACTGAAGCTTTCTTT. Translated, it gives CASSLGGQGTEAFF. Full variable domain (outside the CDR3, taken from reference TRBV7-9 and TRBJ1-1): DTGVSQNPRHKITKRGQNVTFRCDPISEHNRLYWYRQTLGQGPEFLTYFQNEAQLEKSRLLSDRFSAERPKGSFSTLEIQRTEQGDSAMYLCASSLGGQGTEAFFGQGTRLTVV.

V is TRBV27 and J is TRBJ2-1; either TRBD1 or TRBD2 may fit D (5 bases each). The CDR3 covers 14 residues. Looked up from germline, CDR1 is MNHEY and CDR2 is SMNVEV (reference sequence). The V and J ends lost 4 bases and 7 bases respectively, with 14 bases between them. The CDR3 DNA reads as TGTGCCAGCAGTTCCCCGGGACGATGGAATGAGCAGTTCTTC. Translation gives CASSSPGRWNEQFF.

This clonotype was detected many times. The chain's CDR3 is CASSLTGMGTEAFF. The CDR3 DNA reads as TGTGCCAGCAGTTTAACAGGGATGGGCACTGAAGCTTTCTTT. The rearrangement links TRBV28 to TRBJ1-1, with a possible D match to TRBD1 (6 bases). The V end lost 2 bases, the J end lost 4 bases, and 11 bases lay between the germline ends. The CDR3 extends over 14 amino acids. Germline V gene lookup returns CDR1 MDHEN and CDR2 SYDVKM.

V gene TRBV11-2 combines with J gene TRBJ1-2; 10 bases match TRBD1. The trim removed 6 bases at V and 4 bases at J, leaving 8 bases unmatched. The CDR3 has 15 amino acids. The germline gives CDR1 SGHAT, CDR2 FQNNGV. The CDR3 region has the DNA TGTGCCAGCAGGCATGGGACAGGGGCAGGCTATGGCTACACCTTC. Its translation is CASRHGTGAGYGYTF.

The CDR3 here is CSARLWGTSSYNEQFF. As DNA, the CDR3 is TGCAGTGCTAGATTGTGGGGGACCAGCTCCTACAATGAGCAGTTCTTC. The genes are TRBV20-1 and TRBJ2-1; the D call may be TRBD1 or TRBD2 (5 bases each). Germline CDR1 is DFQATT and CDR2 is SNEGSKA (reference sequence). V lost 2 bases and J lost 0, with 14 bases in between. This CDR3 contains 16 residues.

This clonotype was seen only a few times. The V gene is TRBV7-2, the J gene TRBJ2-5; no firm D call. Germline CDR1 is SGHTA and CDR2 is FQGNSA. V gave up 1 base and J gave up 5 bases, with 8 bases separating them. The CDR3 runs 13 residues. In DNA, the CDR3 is TGTGCCAGCAGCTTAGAGACGACGGAGACCCAGTACTTC. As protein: CASSLETTETQYF.

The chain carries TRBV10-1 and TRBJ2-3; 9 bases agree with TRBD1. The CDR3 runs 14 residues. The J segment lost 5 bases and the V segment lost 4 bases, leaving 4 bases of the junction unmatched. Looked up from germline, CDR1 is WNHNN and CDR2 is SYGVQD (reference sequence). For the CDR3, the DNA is TGCGCCAGCAGTGGGGGACAGGGCGTAGATACGCAGTATTTT. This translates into CASSGGQGVDTQYF.

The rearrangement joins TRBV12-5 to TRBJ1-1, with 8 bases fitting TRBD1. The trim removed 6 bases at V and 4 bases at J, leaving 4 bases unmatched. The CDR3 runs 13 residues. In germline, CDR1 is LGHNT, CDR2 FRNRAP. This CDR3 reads CASGTTGATEAFF. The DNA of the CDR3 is TGTGCTAGTGGGACGACAGGGGCCACTGAAGCTTTCTTT.